This entry lists 28 T cell receptor beta chains sequenced from one sample in a study of monozygotic twins with inflammatory bowel disease. TCRdb reanalyzed the 5' RACE reads, giving one entry per CDR3 protein sequence and no DNA. The specimen's table records a few hundred thousand distinct CDR3 sequences. Specimen: blood. The source is a human donor with ulcerative colitis or Crohn's disease, or a healthy co-twin of an affected twin (not recorded which).

This rearrangement joins TRBV20-1 to TRBJ2-3; TCRdb lists TRBD1, though no DNA is available to test this call. This CDR3 has 16 amino acids. The germline V gene has CDR1 DFQATT and CDR2 SNEGSKA (reference sequence). The CDR3: CSARAQRGVRTDTQYF.

This chain joins TRBV7-2 and TRBJ2-1; with no DNA, the TCRdb D assignment of TRBD2 cannot be verified. This CDR3 region has 15 residues. Germline V CDR1 and CDR2: SGHTA, FQGNSA. The CDR3: CASSTRVPSNNEQFF.

The chain joins TRBV5-1 to TRBJ1-1; the D call from TCRdb, TRBD1, cannot be confirmed without DNA. The CDR3 extends over 14 amino acids. Germline loops: CDR1 SGHRS, CDR2 YFSETQ. CDR3 in amino acids: CASSTGQESAEAFF.

The J gene is TRBJ1-5, the V gene TRBV12-3 or TRBV12-4; with no DNA, the TCRdb D assignment of TRBD1 cannot be verified. There are 15 residues in the CDR3. CDR3 loop: CASTGGQYSNQPQHF.

CDR3: CASSLGGGQQYF. V is TRBV5-1 and J is TRBJ2-7; absent DNA, TCRdb's TRBD1 call cannot be checked. In germline, CDR1 is SGHRS, CDR2 YFSETQ. The CDR3 consists of 12 residues.

The chain carries TRBV9 and TRBJ2-7; TCRdb outputs TRBD1, but without DNA this stays unchecked. Germline V CDR1 and CDR2: SGDLS, YYNGEE. CDR3 length: 16 amino acids. This CDR3 reads CASSWTGTGGLDEQYF.

This chain uses TRBV29-1 with TRBJ1-5. The CDR3 extends over 13 amino acids. Germline values: CDR1 SQVTM, CDR2 ANQGSEA. CDR3 loop: CSIQINSNQPQHF.

The chain recombines TRBV27 with TRBJ1-5; TCRdb picks TRBD1, but there is no DNA to check that call. The CDR3 extends over 15 amino acids. The germline V gene encodes CDR1 MNHEY and CDR2 SMNVEV (reference sequence). The CDR3 sequence: CASSPDRGRNQPQHF.

The chain has TRBV7-8 and TRBJ1-1; no DNA is available, so the TRBD1 call from TCRdb remains unchecked. Germline values: CDR1 SGHVS, CDR2 FQNEAQ. CDR3 length: 12 residues. This CDR3 is CASSGTYVAAFF. Drawing the rest from reference TRBV7-8 and TRBJ1-1, the complete variable domain is GAGVSQSPRYKVAKRGQDVALRCDPISGHVSLFWYQQALGQGPEFLTYFQNEAQLDKSGLPSDRFFAERPEGSVSTLKIQRTQQEDSAVYLCASSGTYVAAFFGQGTRLTVV.

V usage is TRBV9 and J usage is TRBJ1-6; TCRdb reports TRBD1, a call that lacks DNA to check it against. This CDR3 is built from 15 residues. The V gene's germline CDR1 is SGDLS and CDR2 YYNGEE. CDR3: CASSVEGAGNSPLHF.

The rearrangement links TRBV6-5 to TRBJ2-7; TCRdb's assignment of TRBD1 cannot be checked, as there is no DNA. The CDR3 loop spans 13 amino acids. Germline CDR1 reads MNHEY; CDR2 reads SVGAGI. The CDR3 here is CASRRDGNYEQYF.

This chain uses TRBV5-1 with TRBJ2-4; checking the TCRdb D call of TRBD1 is not possible without DNA. Germline V lookup: CDR1 SGHRS, CDR2 YFSETQ. The CDR3 runs 14 residues. The CDR3: CASSLVGGANIQYF.

V usage is TRBV9 and J usage is TRBJ2-7; TCRdb's D call of TRBD1 is untestable without DNA. CDR1 and CDR2 from the germline V gene are SGDLS and YYNGEE. There are 15 residues in the CDR3. CDR3 loop: CASSEGTGAPYEQYF.

The chain's CDR3 is CSARVFTGELFF. The V gene is TRBV20-1, the J gene TRBJ2-2. Germline V CDR1 and CDR2: DFQATT, SNEGSKA (reference sequence). The CDR3 has 12 residues.

This chain connects TRBV20-1 to TRBJ1-1; the D call of TRBD1 rests on TCRdb alone, since no DNA is present to check it. The CDR3 covers 15 residues. The germline gives CDR1 DFQATT, CDR2 SNEGSKA (reference sequence). The CDR3 spells CSARSGQGVWTEAFF.

The CDR3 loop reads CASSQDSRPENYGYTF. V gene TRBV14 combines with J gene TRBJ1-2; as DNA is missing, the TRBD1 call by TCRdb cannot be tested. The CDR3 spans 16 residues. Germline values: CDR1 SGHDN, CDR2 FVKESK.

The rearrangement uses TRBV7-2 and TRBJ2-2. The CDR3 extends over 14 amino acids. Germline lookup yields CDR1 SGHTA and CDR2 FQGNSA. The CDR3 protein is CASSSGLRSGELFF.

The rearrangement links TRBV7-3 to TRBJ2-7; TCRdb designates TRBD1, a call that cannot be tested without DNA. Germline CDR1 SGHTA, CDR2 FQGTGA. The CDR3 spans 13 residues. CDR3 amino acids: CASSSLPGGEQYF.

The V and J genes are TRBV6-6 and TRBJ1-5. Germline loops: CDR1 MNHNY, CDR2 SVGAGI (reference sequence). This CDR3 comprises 12 residues. This CDR3 reads CASSPAKGGTHF.

This sequence joins TRBV12-3 or TRBV12-4 and TRBJ1-1; the D call from TCRdb, TRBD1, cannot be confirmed without DNA. The CDR3 consists of 14 residues. The chain's CDR3 is CASSSHRERTEAFF.

V gene TRBV25-1 combines with J gene TRBJ2-1; TCRdb gives TRBD1 as the D gene, but with no DNA this cannot be confirmed. There are 16 residues in the CDR3. The germline V gene encodes CDR1 MGHDK and CDR2 SYGVNS. CDR3: CASSERGQGTSNEQFF.

The J gene is TRBJ2-7, the V gene TRBV3-1; TCRdb lists TRBD1, though no DNA is available to test this call. Germline V lookup: CDR1 LGHDT, CDR2 YNNKEL (reference sequence). This CDR3 has 13 residues. The CDR3 region is CASSRQGWNEQYF.

This chain uses TRBV3-1 with TRBJ1-1; checking the TCRdb D call of TRBD1 is not possible without DNA. CDR1 is LGHDT and CDR2 is YNNKEL in the germline V gene (reference sequence). The CDR3 length is 14 residues. The CDR3 region is CASSQTVLGTEAFF.

The V call is TRBV3-1, the J call TRBJ1-1. Germline lookup yields CDR1 LGHDT and CDR2 YNNKEL (reference sequence). The CDR3 contains 16 residues. The CDR3 region is CASSHPGGPDKNEAFF.

This rearrangement joins TRBV20-1 to TRBJ2-3; TCRdb proposes TRBD2, but this gene call is untestable without DNA. Germline CDR1 is DFQATT and CDR2 is SNEGSKA (reference sequence). The CDR3 is 14 amino acids. Here the CDR3 reads CSALSGDGTDTQYF.

The chain carries TRBV28 and TRBJ2-7. The CDR3 runs 12 residues. CDR1 and CDR2 from the germline V gene are MDHEN and SYDVKM. This CDR3 is CASSSWPYEQYF. The complete variable domain, with remaining parts taken from reference TRBV28 and TRBJ2-7, reads DVKVTQSSRYLVKRTGEKVFLECVQDMDHENMFWYRQDPGLGLRLIYFSYDVKMKEKGDIPEGYSVSREKKERFSLILESASTNQTSMYLCASSSWPYEQYFGPGTRLTVT.

This chain links TRBV6-2 or TRBV6-3 with TRBJ2-5; there is no DNA to check the TCRdb D call of TRBD1. The CDR3 has 14 residues. Germline values: CDR1 MNHEY, CDR2 SVGEGT. CDR3 residues: CASSSGRYQETQYF.

The J gene is TRBJ2-2, the V gene TRBV20-1; the D gene TCRdb calls, TRBD2, cannot be checked with no DNA. The CDR3 loop spans 12 amino acids. The germline V gene has CDR1 DFQATT and CDR2 SNEGSKA (reference sequence). Here the CDR3 reads CSARGRHGELFF.